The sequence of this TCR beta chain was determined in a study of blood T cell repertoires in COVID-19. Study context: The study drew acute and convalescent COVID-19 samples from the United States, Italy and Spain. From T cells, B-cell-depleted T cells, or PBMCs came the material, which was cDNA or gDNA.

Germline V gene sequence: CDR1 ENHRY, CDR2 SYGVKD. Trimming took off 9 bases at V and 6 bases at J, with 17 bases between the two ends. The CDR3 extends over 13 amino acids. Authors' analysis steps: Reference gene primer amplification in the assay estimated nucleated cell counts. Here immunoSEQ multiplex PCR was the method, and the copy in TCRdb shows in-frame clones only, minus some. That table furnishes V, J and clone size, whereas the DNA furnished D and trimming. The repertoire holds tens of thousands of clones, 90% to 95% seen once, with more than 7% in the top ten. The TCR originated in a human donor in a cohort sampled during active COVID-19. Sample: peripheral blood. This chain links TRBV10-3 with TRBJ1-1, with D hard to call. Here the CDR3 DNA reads TGTGCCATGGTCGACGGGGTGAAGGCTGAAGCTTTCTTT. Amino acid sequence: CAMVDGVKAEAFF.